Sequencing of this T cell receptor (beta chain) was carried out in a study of low-dose radiotherapy and immunotherapy resistance in tumors. Study as a whole: Cohort 1 got 0.5 Gy per fraction every 2 weeks, 6.5 Gy in total.

The time point was: before trial treatment. All of the donors were given nivolumab, ipilimumab, aspirin, low-dose cyclophosphamide and low-dose radiotherapy as part of RACIN, a single-arm trial. Covering alpha and beta chains, TRAV- and TRBV-specific primers were used for the first-strand cDNA. TCRs were put through 20 PCR cycles of amplification with Phusion. A constant-region primer and the V-primer adapter served as the primer pair. TCRdb re-called the reads through MiXCR, storing one row per CDR3 protein. Here the sample spans tens of thousands of distinct CDR3 sequences, almost 25% being singletons. CDR3 size: 15 residues. V trimming: 5 bases; J trimming: 2 bases; junction bases outside the gene matches: 5. The germline CDR1 and CDR2 sequences are SEHNR and FQNEAQ (reference sequence).

This clonotype originated in a male donor with prostate cancer. Sample: PBMCs, taken before treatment. The chain combines TRBV7-9 with TRBJ2-2, with 7 bases aligning to TRBD2. DNA for the CDR3: TGTGCCAGCAGCCCCCCTAGCGGAAACACCGGGGAGCTGTTTTTT. It translates to CASSPPSGNTGELFF.